The 23 T cell receptor beta chains below come from one sample, sequenced in a study of blood T cell repertoires in COVID-19. TCRdb's copy holds only in-frame clones and misses some; the assay was immunoSEQ multiplex PCR. This repertoire shows about 250,000 clones, approximately 80% found once; its top ten account for nearly 9%. The sample taken for sequencing was peripheral blood. These receptors all come from a man older than 75 with acute or convalescent COVID-19.

The genes are TRBV7-9 and TRBJ1-1; 9 bases agree with TRBD1. The V gene end was trimmed by 5 bases and the J gene end by 7 bases; junction bases not matched to a gene: 8. The CDR3 covers 14 residues. Germline V gene lookup returns CDR1 SEHNR and CDR2 FQNEAQ (reference sequence). The CDR3 loop reads CASSMGDRELEAFF. In DNA, the CDR3 is TGTGCCAGCAGCATGGGGGACAGGGAACTTGAAGCTTTCTTT.

The chain links TRBV3-1 (or the pseudogene TRBV3-2) to TRBJ2-3, with a tentative D call TRBD1 (6 bases). The CDR3 covers 15 residues. Germline CDR1 reads LGHDT; CDR2 reads YNNKEL (reference sequence). Trimming stripped 2 bases from V and 3 bases from J, with 12 bases between. CDR3 in amino acids: CASSQWGQGTDTQYF. CDR3 DNA sequence: TGTGCCAGCAGCCAATGGGGCCAGGGGACAGATACGCAGTATTTT.

This chain links TRBV3-1 (or the pseudogene TRBV3-2) with TRBJ2-3; 10 bases agree with TRBD1. Germline V gene data show CDR1 as LGHDT and CDR2 as YNNKEL (reference sequence). There are 14 residues in the CDR3. The J segment lost 5 bases and the V segment lost 4 bases, leaving 3 bases of the junction unmatched. In DNA form, the CDR3 reads TGTGCCAGCAGCCGTGGACAGGGGGGAGATACGCAGTATTTT. Encoded protein: CASSRGQGGDTQYF.

The chain couples TRBV2 to TRBJ1-3; 11 nucleotides align to TRBD1. V shed 6 bases, J shed 2 bases, and the junction held 6 bases outside the gene matches. Germline CDR1 and CDR2: SNHLY and FYNNEI. CDR3 length: 16 amino acids. CDR3 sequence reads: CASRQGQGAPGNTIYF. For the CDR3, the DNA is TGTGCCAGCAGACAAGGACAGGGGGCGCCTGGAAACACCATATATTTT.

This clone is a singleton in its sample. Other DNA sequences in the same sample also yield this CDR3. The chain recombines TRBV28 with TRBJ1-5; 7 bases agree with TRBD1. Germline CDR1 reads MDHEN; CDR2 reads SYDVKM. V lost 6 bases and J lost 5; bases outside the gene matches: 4. The CDR3 runs to 13 residues. The CDR3 sequence is CASSPTGYQPQHF. The CDR3 DNA is TGTGCCAGCAGCCCGACAGGGTATCAGCCCCAGCATTTT.

V gene TRBV18 combines with J gene TRBJ1-3; a possible D gene is TRBD1 (5 bases). The germline V gene encodes CDR1 KGHSH and CDR2 LQKENI. The CDR3 spans 18 residues. V shed 2 bases and J shed 4 bases, with 21 bases lying between them. The CDR3 nucleotides are TGTGCCAGCTCACCAAACATACTCGGGGGAACGGGCGGAAACACCATATATTTT. It translates to CASSPNILGGTGGNTIYF.

The chain combines TRBV7-9 with TRBJ1-1; D gene uncertain. Germline-derived CDR1 and CDR2 are SEHNR and FQNEAQ (reference sequence). This CDR3 region has 14 residues. The V end was cut by 0 bases, the J end by 11 bases, with 16 bases between. The CDR3 reads CASSLAHERNFAFF. DNA of the CDR3: TGTGCCAGCAGCTTAGCGCACGAGCGGAACTTTGCTTTCTTT.

J is TRBJ2-3 and V is TRBV11-2; TRBD2 aligns across 16 bases. This CDR3 region has 17 residues. Trimming took 1 base from V and 9 from J; bases not matched to a gene: 7. Germline V gene lookup returns CDR1 SGHAT and CDR2 FQNNGV. The CDR3 region has the DNA TGTGCCAGCAGCTTAGGAGGGACTAGCGGGGGGGCCTGGACGCAGTATTTT. The encoded protein is CASSLGGTSGGAWTQYF.

The rearrangement uses TRBV7-8 and TRBJ1-2; D unresolved. This CDR3 region has 16 residues. The V gene's germline CDR1 is SGHVS and CDR2 FQNEAQ. V was cut by 0 bases and J by 4 bases, with 15 bases left in between. CDR3 residues: CASSLATGIFGYGYTF. CDR3 nucleotides: TGTGCCAGCAGCTTAGCAACGGGGATCTTTGGCTATGGCTACACCTTC.

V gene TRBV9 combines with J gene TRBJ1-2; D is unresolved. The germline V gene has CDR1 SGDLS and CDR2 YYNGEE. This CDR3 spans 16 amino acids. V was cut by 4 bases and J by 3 bases, with 19 bases left in between. The CDR3 loop is CASSPSGRNPYYGYTF. The CDR3 region has the DNA TGTGCCAGCAGCCCGAGCGGGAGGAACCCTTACTATGGCTACACCTTC.

The rearrangement links TRBV11-2 to TRBJ1-2; D not resolved. The CDR3 has 13 amino acids. Germline lookup yields CDR1 SGHAT and CDR2 FQNNGV. The V end was cut by 2 bases, the J end by 4 bases, with 8 bases between. The CDR3 bases are TGTGCCAGCAGCTTAAGGGAGCCCTATGGCTACACCTTC. Its translation: CASSLREPYGYTF.

The chain joins TRBV27 to TRBJ2-7; D is perhaps TRBD1 (6 bases). The CDR3 extends over 16 amino acids. V lost 5 bases and J lost 4, with 21 bases in between. Germline lookup yields CDR1 MNHEY and CDR2 SMNVEV (reference sequence). The CDR3 coding sequence is TGTGCCAGCAGTGAGAGGACAGCCCGTTTGGGTTACGAGCAGTACTTC. Residues: CASSERTARLGYEQYF.

This chain connects TRBV7-2 to TRBJ1-1, with 8 bases matching TRBD1. Germline CDR1 SGHTA, CDR2 FQGNSA. The CDR3 extends over 15 amino acids. The V segment lost 2 bases and the J segment 5 bases; nucleotides outside the gene matches: 7. Here the CDR3 reads CASSLPRTGNTEAFF. The DNA for the CDR3 is TGTGCCAGCAGCTTACCCCGGACAGGGAATACTGAAGCTTTCTTT.

This rearrangement joins TRBV7-2 to TRBJ2-7, with D possibly matching TRBD1 (6 bases). The V gene lost 5 bases and the J gene lost 2 bases, with 10 bases spanning the gap. The CDR3 extends over 13 amino acids. Germline CDR1 and CDR2: SGHTA and FQGNSA. The CDR3 spells CASSLRTAYEQYF. The CDR3 nucleotides are TGTGCCAGCAGCCTCCGGACAGCCTACGAGCAGTACTTC.

J is TRBJ1-5 and V is TRBV6-5; the match to TRBD1 covers 7 bases. This CDR3 region has 14 residues. Germline V gene lookup returns CDR1 MNHEY and CDR2 SVGAGI. V lost 8 bases, J lost 9 bases, and 13 bases stayed unmatched. DNA for the CDR3: TGTGCCAGCCGTTCCCTCCGACAGGGACGGCCCCAGCATTTT. Its translation is CASRSLRQGRPQHF.

This clone was detected once. The V gene is TRBV2, the J gene TRBJ1-2; perhaps TRBD1 as D (6 bases). CDR1 and CDR2 (germline): SNHLY, FYNNEI. The ends were cut back, 6 bases at V and 8 bases at J, with 19 bases in the middle. There are 14 residues in the CDR3. The CDR3 sequence: CASSAGTSTRGYTF. The CDR3, as DNA: TGTGCCAGCAGCGCCGGGACATCCACGCGAGGCTACACCTTC.

The V and J genes are TRBV7-9 and TRBJ2-7; 14 positions match TRBD2. V shed 1 base and J 3 bases; nucleotides not matched to a gene: 5. Looked up from germline, CDR1 is SEHNR and CDR2 is FQNEAQ (reference sequence). This CDR3 contains 17 residues. For the CDR3, the DNA is TGTGCCAGCAGCTTAGAGTCGGGACTAGCGGGAGTCTACGAGCAGTACTTC. Translation: CASSLESGLAGVYEQYF.

In DNA, the CDR3 is TGCGCCAGCAGCTGGGGGGACAGTGTCTCTGAAGCTTTCTTT. Protein product: CASSWGDSVSEAFF. The rearrangement joins TRBV5-1 to TRBJ1-1; 7 bases are shared with TRBD1. V shed 3 bases and J 6 bases; nucleotides not matched to a gene: 8. Germline CDR1 and CDR2: SGHRS and YFSETQ. The CDR3 is made up of 14 amino acids.

This clone has only a few counts. The CDR3 DNA sequence: TGTGCCAGCAGCGGGACTAGCGGGCCCACAGATACGCAGTATTTT. Translation: CASSGTSGPTDTQYF. The chain carries TRBV2 and TRBJ2-3, with 12 bases matching TRBD2. Germline V gives CDR1 SNHLY, CDR2 FYNNEI. The CDR3 is 15 residues long. Losses at the gene ends were 6 bases for V and 2 bases for J; bases not matched to a gene: 3.

The CDR3 nucleotides are TGTGCCAGCAGCAGGGCAGGGGGTAGCTTAGGGCTAGGCTACACCTTC. It codes for CASSRAGGSLGLGYTF. The chain joins TRBV21-1 to TRBJ1-2; the DNA was not used to check the table's D call, TRBD1. TRBV21-1 is a documented pseudogene. This CDR3 spans 16 amino acids.

In regard to this clone: Other nucleotide sequences from this sample produce the same CDR3. This chain links TRBV19 with TRBJ2-3; 10 nucleotides agree with TRBD1. V gave up 6 bases and J gave up 0 bases; unmatched junction bases: 0. CDR1 LNHDA and CDR2 SQIVND come from the germline V gene (reference sequence). The length of the CDR3 is 14 residues. The CDR3 nucleotides read TGTGCCAGTAGGGACAGGGGGAGCACAGATACGCAGTATTTT. Amino acids: CASRDRGSTDTQYF.

The V and J genes are TRBV5-1 and TRBJ2-7, with 7 bases identical to TRBD2. Germline V gene data show CDR1 as SGHRS and CDR2 as YFSETQ. The CDR3 runs to 12 residues. V shed 4 bases and J 7 bases; nucleotides not matched to a gene: 5. CDR3: CASSMDGREQYF. CDR3 DNA sequence: TGCGCCAGCAGCATGGACGGGAGGGAGCAGTACTTC.

The chain is built from TRBV14 and TRBJ1-3; the match to TRBD1 covers 7 bases. J gave up 0 bases and V 0 bases, and 11 bases lay outside the gene matches. There are 19 residues in the CDR3. Germline loops: CDR1 SGHDN, CDR2 FVKESK. CDR3 nucleotides: TGTGCCAGCAGCCAAGAATATAGGCTCCGGGACAGCTCTGGAAACACCATATATTTT. This sequence encodes CASSQEYRLRDSSGNTIYF.